What follows are 16 T cell receptor beta chains derived from one specimen sequenced in a study of T cells in Graves' hyperthyroidism and ophthalmopathy. Amplification of TCR beta CDR3 regions used RNA as the template. First-round RT-PCR of the TCR CDR3 relied on the HTBI primer set. One entry per CDR3 protein results from TCRdb running MiXCR on the multiplex PCR reads. The table lists roughly 350,000 distinct CDR3 sequences, around 13% of them singletons, with about 19% in the top ten. Sequenced: blood. These receptors were obtained from a woman aged 30 to 39 with Graves' ophthalmopathy.

Many counts were recorded for this clonotype. The J gene is TRBJ1-1, the V gene TRBV12-3 or TRBV12-4; TRBD1 matches at 10 bases. This CDR3 comprises 16 residues. V lost 6 bases, J lost 5 bases, and 12 bases stayed unmatched. CDR3 bases: TGTGCCAGCAGGCCCAAGGACAGGGGGGTTATTACTGAAGCTTTCTTT. Translated: CASRPKDRGVITEAFF.

The V and J genes are TRBV7-9 and TRBJ1-4; 8 positions agree with TRBD1. V was clipped by 5 bases and J by 4 bases; unmatched bases: 6. The CDR3 sequence is 15 residues long. CDR1 is SEHNR, CDR2 FQNEAQ, per germline (reference sequence). This chain's CDR3 is CASSPSGQVNEKLFF. CDR3 DNA: TGTGCCAGCAGCCCTTCGGGACAGGTTAATGAAAAACTGTTTTTT.

This clonotype has ten or more counts. The chain is built from TRBV30 and TRBJ1-6; D is perhaps TRBD1 (6 bases). V was shortened by 4 bases and J by 7 bases, with 14 bases between the two germline ends. The CDR3 spans 14 residues. Germline assignment: CDR1 GTSNPN and CDR2 SVGIG (reference sequence). CDR3 DNA sequence: TGTGCCTGGACCCCTGGGGGCTGGAATTCACCCCTCCACTTT. Protein product: CAWTPGGWNSPLHF.

This clonotype was detected many times. The chain links TRBV12-5 to TRBJ2-3; TRBD2 aligns across 7 bases. J lost 5 bases, V lost 5 bases, and 10 bases had no gene match. CDR1 is LGHNT, CDR2 FRNRAP, per germline. The CDR3 covers 15 residues. This CDR3 reads CASGLGGNGIDTQYF. As DNA, the CDR3 is TGTGCTAGTGGTCTCGGGGGGAACGGGATAGATACGCAGTATTTT.

In its sample, this clonotype was seen many times. The chain employs TRBV7-9 and TRBJ2-1, with 7 positions matching TRBD1. V gave up 0 bases and J gave up 7 bases; unmatched junction bases: 0. In germline, CDR1 is SEHNR, CDR2 FQNEAQ (reference sequence). The CDR3 loop spans 13 amino acids. The CDR3 sequence is CASSLARGNEQFF. The CDR3 coding sequence is TGTGCCAGCAGCTTAGCCAGGGGGAATGAGCAGTTCTTC.

This clonotype was found many times. The chain is built from TRBV12-3 or TRBV12-4 and TRBJ1-4, with D tentatively TRBD1 (6 bases). Trimming left V 3 bases short and J 8 bases short, with 13 bases between. This CDR3 is 14 amino acids long. The CDR3 DNA sequence: TGTGCCAGCAGTTTCGGCCAGGGGAAGGAAAAACTGTTTTTT. Protein product: CASSFGQGKEKLFF.

In its sample, this clonotype was seen many times. J is TRBJ2-1 and V is TRBV11-2; possible D gene TRBD1, 6 bases. The length of the CDR3 is 14 residues. V lost 1 base, J lost 7 bases, and 11 bases lay in between. CDR1 is SGHAT, CDR2 FQNNGV, per germline. The CDR3 sequence: CASSLAGQINEQFF. The CDR3, as DNA: TGTGCCAGCAGCTTAGCCGGACAGATTAATGAGCAGTTCTTC.

This clonotype was recorded at least ten times. The rearrangement uses TRBV20-1 and TRBJ2-1; the D is unclear. CDR3 length: 13 amino acids. V was pared by 3 bases and J by 2 bases, with 8 bases between. Germline lookup yields CDR1 DFQATT and CDR2 SNEGSKA (reference sequence). The CDR3: CSASSDTYNEQFF. CDR3 DNA sequence: TGCAGTGCTAGTTCAGATACCTACAATGAGCAGTTCTTC.

This clonotype has a count of ten or more. The chain is built from TRBV28 and TRBJ1-2; 8 nucleotides line up with TRBD1. Germline CDR1 and CDR2: MDHEN and SYDVKM. The CDR3 runs 14 residues. V shed 3 bases, J shed 0 bases, and the junction held 0 bases outside the gene matches. The CDR3, as DNA: TGTGCCAGCAGTTTGGGACAGGCTAACTATGGCTACACCTTC. It specifies CASSLGQANYGYTF.

The chain has TRBV6-2 or TRBV6-3 and TRBJ2-3, with 7 bases aligning to TRBD2. This CDR3 contains 15 residues. V was clipped by 8 bases and J by 1 base; unmatched bases: 9. Germline V gene data show CDR1 as MNHEY and CDR2 as SVGEGT. The CDR3 is CASGSRGIRTDTQYF. CDR3 bases: TGTGCCAGCGGATCGCGGGGGATTCGCACAGATACGCAGTATTTT.

This clonotype was seen at least ten times. The chain joins TRBV5-1 to TRBJ1-1, with 10 nucleotides matching TRBD1. The CDR3 extends over 15 amino acids. Germline assignment: CDR1 SGHRS and CDR2 YFSETQ. V shed 4 bases and J 8 bases; nucleotides not matched to a gene: 11. CDR3 sequence (DNA): TGCGCCAGCAGCACCGGGCTGACAGGGGGCCTCGAAGCTTTCTTT. Translation: CASSTGLTGGLEAFF. Variable domain in full (rest from reference TRBV5-1 and TRBJ1-1): KAGVTQTPRYLIKTRGQQVTLSCSPISGHRSVSWYQQTPGQGLQFLFEYFSETQRNKGNFPGRFSGRQFSNSRSEMNVSTLELGDSALYLCASSTGLTGGLEAFFGQGTRLTVV.

This clonotype has a count of ten or more. The rearrangement uses TRBV28 and TRBJ2-5; 12 bases fit TRBD2. The trim removed 6 bases at V and 5 bases at J, leaving 13 bases unmatched. Germline V gene sequence: CDR1 MDHEN, CDR2 SYDVKM. The CDR3 has 17 amino acids. The CDR3 region is CASSSGLAGTSRETQYF. In nucleotides, the CDR3 is TGTGCCAGCAGCAGCGGACTAGCGGGGACCTCCCGGGAGACCCAGTACTTC.

This chain uses TRBV6-1 with TRBJ2-7; 7 nucleotides agree with TRBD2. Germline V gene lookup returns CDR1 MNHNS and CDR2 SASEGT. This CDR3 has 13 residues. The V and J ends lost 3 bases and 6 bases, in that order; junction bases with no gene match: 5. The CDR3 loop is CASSELREGEQYF. The CDR3 nucleotides are TGTGCCAGCAGTGAGCTTAGGGAGGGCGAGCAGTACTTC.

This clonotype was found many times. J is TRBJ1-1 and V is TRBV7-3, with D possibly matching TRBD1 (6 bases). V was cut by 4 bases and J by 1 base, with 7 bases left in between. Looked up from germline, CDR1 is SGHTA and CDR2 is FQGTGA. The CDR3 has 13 residues. CDR3 coding DNA: TGTGCCAGCAGCTGGGACAAGAACACTGAAGCTTTCTTT. Amino acid sequence: CASSWDKNTEAFF. Using reference TRBV7-3 and TRBJ1-1 for the parts outside the CDR3, the full variable domain is GAGVSQTPSNKVTEKGKYVELRCDPISGHTALYWYRQSLGQGPEFLIYFQGTGAADDSGLPNDRFFAVRPEGSVSTLKIQRTERGDSAVYLCASSWDKNTEAFFGQGTRLTVV.

This chain joins TRBV5-1 and TRBJ1-4; 9 bases are shared with TRBD1. J lost 7 bases, V lost 4 bases, and 8 bases had no gene match. CDR3 length: 15 amino acids. Germline loops: CDR1 SGHRS, CDR2 YFSETQ. In DNA, the CDR3 is TGCGCCAGCAGCACCCGGACAGGGGAGAGTGAAAAACTGTTTTTT. As protein: CASSTRTGESEKLFF.

The chain links TRBV3-1 to TRBJ1-5, with D possibly TRBD1 on 6 matching bases. Germline values: CDR1 LGHDT, CDR2 YNNKEL (reference sequence). Trimming shortened V by 8 bases and J by 7 bases, and 18 bases separated the two germline ends. The CDR3 runs to 14 residues. This CDR3 reads CASRYTGGGQPQHF. CDR3 sequence (DNA): TGTGCCAGCCGCTATACCGGGGGGGGCCAGCCCCAGCATTTT.